This passage covers 2 T cell receptor beta chains from one sample sequenced in a study of blood T cell repertoires in COVID-19 (TCRdb year 2020). The library was built by means of the immunoSEQ multiplex PCR assay. TCRdb took this table from immuneACCESS and kept in-frame rearrangements with V and J called. Such tables lack part of the clones; where checked against another copy, unresolved V genes explain under half of the gap, and the rest is unexplained. This sample has 54,000 or so clones in its table, and approximately 83% of those were observed once. Approximately 3.5% of the sample is taken by the ten largest. The sample was peripheral blood. The source is a woman aged 80 or older with acute or convalescent COVID-19.

This clone was picked up one time. CDR3 bases: TGTGCCAGCAGCCTACCCAGGGGGCAGGGATTAGGGGGCTACACCTTC. The encoded protein is CASSLPRGQGLGGYTF. V gene TRBV7-2 combines with J gene TRBJ1-2, with 8 bases aligning to TRBD1. Germline assignment: CDR1 SGHTA and CDR2 FQGNSA. The CDR3 covers 16 residues. V trimming: 5 bases; J trimming: 8 bases; junction bases outside the gene matches: 16.

This chain uses TRBV3-1 (or the pseudogene TRBV3-2) with TRBJ2-5; D is perhaps TRBD1 (6 bases). From germline, CDR1 is LGHDT and CDR2 YNNKEL (reference sequence). This CDR3 is built from 16 residues. The V and J ends lost 2 bases and 1 base respectively, with 14 bases between them. CDR3 nucleotides: TGTGCCAGCAGCCAACTGCAGGGGACCCCCCAAGAGACCCAGTACTTC. Protein: CASSQLQGTPQETQYF.